This T cell receptor (beta chain) was sequenced for a study of CD8+ T cells in alopecia areata. Study information: Treatment ran 6 to 18 months, with 6 months of follow-up afterward.

Treatment meaning: oral pan-JAK inhibitor, 5-10 mg twice daily. Trimming removed 6 bases at V and 4 bases at J, with 10 bases between. Germline V gives CDR1 MNHEY, CDR2 SMNVEV (reference sequence). This CDR3 has 13 residues. Sequencing relied on a cDNA template that was reverse transcribed from extracted RNA. Sequencing used immunoSEQ multiplex PCR; TCRdb keeps in-frame clones, though not all of them. This table has some 120,000 clones, 61% appearing once. This receptor was taken from a human donor with alopecia areata. The material sequenced was CD4+ T cells sorted from blood, taken at week 4, from a patient treated with tofacitinib. This chain uses TRBV27 with TRBJ2-1, with D perhaps matching TRBD1 (5 bases). The CDR3 reads CASRPTGYNEQFF. CDR3 nucleotide sequence: TGTGCCAGCAGACCAACAGGTTACAATGAGCAGTTCTTC.